This is a list of T cell receptor beta chains from one sample in a study of cytomegalovirus exposure and HLA in healthy donors. Assay used: immunoSEQ multiplex PCR; TCRdb lists only in-frame clones, some missing. This repertoire shows 150,000 to 200,000 clones, about 80% found once; its top ten account for approximately 6.7%. The sequencing input was PBMCs. These receptors were taken from a man aged 25 to 40 in good health and CMV-seropositive. The CDR3 runs from the conserved cysteine through the conserved F or W. D genes are given only for firm matches. A clone size is listed for some rows: how often the clone was seen (once, few, many), or a class if it is expanded.

d_call	v_call	j_call	clone_size	cdr3_aa	cdr3_nt
.	TRBV5-1	TRBJ1-1	.	CASSLVRQRGTEAFF	TGCGCCAGCAGCTTGGTACGGCAGAGAGGGACTGAAGCTTTCTTT
TRBD1	TRBV10-3	TRBJ2-7	.	CAISESGTGRYYEQYF	TGTGCCATCAGTGAGTCAGGGACAGGACGCTACTACGAGCAGTACTTC
.	TRBV6-6	TRBJ2-1	.	CASSYSRPVEQFF	TGTGCCAGCAGTTACTCGCGCCCGGTCGAGCAGTTCTTC
.	TRBV7-3	TRBJ1-1	.	CASSQTGTGGTEAFF	TGTGCCAGCAGCCAGACCGGGACGGGGGGCACTGAAGCTTTCTTT
TRBD2	TRBV7-8	TRBJ2-5	.	CASSFRSGRARETQYF	TGTGCCAGCAGCTTTCGGAGCGGGAGGGCTCGGGAGACCCAGTACTTC
.	TRBV6-6	TRBJ2-7	few	CASSRAVGRSYEQYF	TGTGCCAGCAGCCGTGCCGTGGGCAGGTCCTACGAGCAGTACTTC
TRBD1	TRBV7-9	TRBJ1-2	.	CSSSISPGQGRHGYTF	TGTTCCAGCAGCATTTCGCCGGGACAGGGAAGACATGGCTACACCTTC
TRBD2	TRBV5-5	TRBJ2-3	.	CASSLSLASGGHTDTQYF	TGTGCCAGCAGCTTGAGTTTGGCTAGCGGGGGGCACACAGATACGCAGTATTTT
TRBD1	TRBV27	TRBJ1-2	.	CASRQIRDRFLGVESYTF	TGTGCCAGCAGGCAAATCCGGGACAGGTTTCTCGGAGTGGAAAGCTACACCTTC
.	TRBV4-3	TRBJ2-5	few	CASSQDLTNQETQYF	TGCGCCAGCAGCCAAGATCTTACAAACCAAGAGACCCAGTACTTC
.	TRBV7-9	TRBJ1-2	.	CASSSRGEFYGYTF	TGTGCCAGCAGCTCTCGGGGTGAATTCTATGGCTACACCTTC
.	TRBV10-2	TRBJ1-3	few	CASREKGAGRGQSGNTIYF	TGCGCCAGCAGGGAGAAAGGTGCGGGCAGGGGACAATCTGGAAACACCATATATTTT
.	TRBV7-9	TRBJ1-2	.	CASSLAGNYGYTF	TGTGCCAGCAGCTTAGCCGGTAACTATGGCTACACCTTC
TRBD1	TRBV7-3	TRBJ2-1	.	CASSPPGTENEQFF	TGTGCCAGCAGTCCACCCGGGACAGAAAATGAGCAGTTCTTC
TRBD1	TRBV5-1	TRBJ1-4	.	CASSSYGTGHNEKLFF	TGCGCCAGCAGCTCGTACGGGACAGGACATAATGAAAAACTGTTTTTT
.	TRBV15	TRBJ2-7	.	CATSRDRGGYEQYF	TGTGCCACCAGCAGAGATAGGGGCGGCTACGAGCAGTACTTC
TRBD2	TRBV19	TRBJ2-5	.	CASSIARTSGIGETQYF	TGTGCCAGTAGTATAGCCCGGACTAGCGGAATAGGAGAGACCCAGTACTTC
.	TRBV9	TRBJ2-5	once	CASSVAGQGEVTQYF	TGTGCCAGCAGCGTAGCTGGGCAGGGGGAGGTGACCCAGTACTTC
.	TRBV19	TRBJ1-3	.	CASTLGGSGNTIYF	TGTGCCAGTACCTTAGGGGGCTCTGGAAACACCATATATTTT
.	TRBV6-5	TRBJ2-3	.	CASSYGRLDTQYF	TGTGCCAGCAGTTACGGCCGCCTGGATACGCAGTATTTT
TRBD1	TRBV5-1	TRBJ2-7	.	CASSQGQLSSYEQYF	TGCGCCAGCAGCCAGGGACAGTTGAGCTCCTACGAGCAGTACTTC
.	TRBV27	TRBJ2-1	.	CASSLFRGGDNEQFF	TGTGCCAGCAGTTTATTCCGAGGGGGGGACAATGAGCAGTTCTTC
TRBD2	TRBV4-1	TRBJ2-7	.	CASSQFSSGSTYEQYF	TGCGCCAGCAGCCAGTTCTCTAGCGGGAGCACCTACGAGCAGTACTTC
TRBD1	TRBV7-2	TRBJ2-5	.	CASSLGSPRTGGNRETQYF	TGTGCCAGCAGCTTAGGAAGTCCCCGGACAGGGGGCAATCGGGAGACCCAGTACTTC
.	TRBV5-1	TRBJ2-7	.	CASSSTGTTFYEQYF	TGCGCCAGCAGCTCTACCGGGACAACTTTTTACGAGCAGTACTTC
.	TRBV19	TRBJ1-4	.	CASSRRQAFATNEKLFF	TGTGCCAGTAGTAGACGACAGGCCTTTGCAACTAATGAAAAACTGTTTTTT